This entry lists 26 T cell receptor beta chains sequenced from one sample in a study of blood T cell repertoires in COVID-19. The table came from immunoSEQ multiplex PCR; TCRdb's copy has only in-frame clones and leaves some out. This sample has about 330,000 clones, with 80% to 90% found just once. Input material: PBMCs or T cells enriched from blood (not recorded which). All receptors derive from a man between 25 and 39 years old who had recovered from COVID-19.

The chain links TRBV4-1 to TRBJ1-2; tentative D call: TRBD1 (6 bases). This CDR3 has 13 amino acids. Trimming shortened V by 3 bases and J by 7 bases, and 12 bases separated the two germline ends. Germline CDR1 is MGHRA and CDR2 is YSYEKL. The CDR3 DNA follows: TGCGCCAGCAGCCACAGGGGAAAAGGTGGCTACACCTTC. Its protein product is CASSHRGKGGYTF.

The V gene is TRBV29-1, the J gene TRBJ2-1, with D possibly matching TRBD1 (5 bases). The CDR3 is 12 residues long. Germline CDR1 SQVTM, CDR2 ANQGSEA. V lost 7 bases and J lost 4, with 11 bases in between. The CDR3 DNA reads as TGCAGCGCCAAGACAGCGTACAATGAGCAGTTCTTC. Its protein is CSAKTAYNEQFF.

The chain uses TRBV3-1 (or the pseudogene TRBV3-2) and TRBJ2-5; 13 nucleotides agree with TRBD2. Germline values: CDR1 LGHDT, CDR2 YNNKEL (reference sequence). The CDR3 is 17 amino acids. V gave up 3 bases and J gave up 1 base; unmatched junction bases: 5. The CDR3 loop is CASSHRRTSGGQETQYF. The CDR3 DNA reads as TGTGCCAGCAGCCACCGCCGGACTAGCGGGGGCCAAGAGACCCAGTACTTC.

The V and J genes are TRBV28 and TRBJ1-2, with TRBD1 matching 11 bases. Germline V gene lookup returns CDR1 MDHEN and CDR2 SYDVKM. J gave up 5 bases and V 5 bases, and 7 bases lay outside the gene matches. The CDR3 runs to 15 residues. In DNA form, the CDR3 reads TGTGCCAGCAGTCCGGCGGGGACAGGGGGATATGGCTACACCTTC. The encoded protein is CASSPAGTGGYGYTF.

This chain links TRBV5-1 with TRBJ2-7; possible D gene TRBD1, 6 bases. The CDR3 length is 16 residues. Per germline, CDR1 SGHRS and CDR2 YFSETQ. The V and J ends lost 3 bases and 2 bases respectively, with 18 bases between them. CDR3 DNA: TGCGCCAGCAGCTGGGACACCCGGCGGAGTCCCTACGAGCAGTACTTC. It codes for CASSWDTRRSPYEQYF. The full variable domain, with the rest looked up from reference TRBV5-1 and TRBJ2-7, is KAGVTQTPRYLIKTRGQQVTLSCSPISGHRSVSWYQQTPGQGLQFLFEYFSETQRNKGNFPGRFSGRQFSNSRSEMNVSTLELGDSALYLCASSWDTRRSPYEQYFGPGTRLTVT.

The chain recombines TRBV19 with TRBJ1-3; tentative D call: TRBD1 (6 bases). This CDR3 spans 15 amino acids. Germline CDR1 and CDR2: LNHDA and SQIVND (reference sequence). V was cut by 3 bases and J by 0 bases, with 9 bases left in between. The CDR3 DNA sequence: TGTGCCAGTAGTATGGGGGCGAACTCTGGAAACACCATATATTTT. This codes for CASSMGANSGNTIYF.

This rearrangement joins TRBV7-9 to TRBJ2-1, with no clear D. V lost 0 bases, J lost 2 bases, and 5 bases lay in between. Looked up from germline, CDR1 is SEHNR and CDR2 is FQNEAQ (reference sequence). The CDR3 length is 14 residues. The CDR3 DNA reads as TGTGCCAGCAGCTTAGCCTCTGCCTACAATGAGCAGTTCTTC. Amino acids: CASSLASAYNEQFF. Variable domain in full (rest from reference TRBV7-9 and TRBJ2-1): DTGVSQNPRHKITKRGQNVTFRCDPISEHNRLYWYRQTLGQGPEFLTYFQNEAQLEKSRLLSDRFSAERPKGSFSTLEIQRTEQGDSAMYLCASSLASAYNEQFFGPGTRLTVL.

The rearrangement uses TRBV30 and TRBJ2-7; D gene ambiguous. The CDR3 covers 12 residues. V was cut by 2 bases and J by 2 bases, with 7 bases left in between. The germline CDR1 and CDR2 sequences are GTSNPN and SVGIG (reference sequence). CDR3 loop: CAWSSVAYEQYF. Written as DNA, the CDR3 is TGTGCCTGGAGTTCTGTTGCCTACGAGCAGTACTTC.

This clone was observed a few times. This chain uses TRBV5-1 with TRBJ2-5; no firm D call. The length of the CDR3 is 13 residues. In germline, CDR1 is SGHRS, CDR2 YFSETQ. V was cut by 0 bases and J by 10 bases, with 13 bases left in between. The CDR3 DNA is TGCGCCAGCAGCTTGGGGCCCCTTGATGGCCAGTACTTC. Translation gives CASSLGPLDGQYF.

This chain uses TRBV7-3 with TRBJ2-3; 9 bases fit TRBD2. Germline-derived CDR1 and CDR2 are SGHTA and FQGTGA. CDR3 length equals 14 residues. V shed 5 bases, J shed 3 bases, and the junction held 3 bases outside the gene matches. CDR3 in DNA: TGTGCCAGCAGCCCGAGCGGGGGGACAGATACGCAGTATTTT. Its translation is CASSPSGGTDTQYF.

The table lists this clone with a count of one. The genes are TRBV19 and TRBJ1-1; TRBD1 might be the D (6 bases). Between the trimmed V and J ends, which lost 5 bases and 5 bases, there was a span of 12 bases. The CDR3 length is 13 residues. Per germline, CDR1 LNHDA and CDR2 SQIVND (reference sequence). CDR3 coding DNA: TGTGCCAGTAGTGATGGGGGCGATACTGAAGCTTTCTTT. Translating gives CASSDGGDTEAFF.

The V gene is TRBV4-1, the J gene TRBJ1-2; 7 bases map to TRBD1. Germline trimming cut 4 bases from V and 6 bases from J; bases unmatched to any gene: 14. Germline values: CDR1 MGHRA, CDR2 YSYEKL. The CDR3 totals 16 residues. The CDR3 here is CASSRGLTTGRNGYTF. CDR3 in DNA: TGCGCCAGCAGCCGAGGCCTGACGACAGGGAGGAATGGCTACACCTTC.

The rearrangement uses TRBV18 and TRBJ1-3; D remains unclear. Germline CDR1 and CDR2: KGHSH and LQKENI. The CDR3 has 15 residues. Trimming took 0 bases from V and 16 from J, leaving 22 bases between them. In DNA, the CDR3 is TGTGCCAGCTCACCACCGGGAGGCACCCGATCATCTTCTTATTTT. Translated: CASSPPGGTRSSSYF.

V usage is TRBV27 and J usage is TRBJ1-6; 7 bases match TRBD1. V dropped 0 bases and J dropped 7; count of bases not matched to a gene: 6. Germline V CDR1 and CDR2: MNHEY, SMNVEV (reference sequence). The CDR3 is 16 amino acids. CDR3 protein: CASSLSPTGRNSPLHF. DNA for the CDR3: TGTGCCAGCAGTTTATCCCCGACAGGGAGAAATTCACCCCTCCACTTT.

The genes are TRBV23-1 and TRBJ2-1, with 9 nucleotides matching TRBD1. TRBV23-1 falls under the ORF class, with uncertain function. The V segment lost 8 bases and the J segment 8 bases; nucleotides outside the gene matches: 10. The CDR3 has 14 amino acids. CDR3 protein: CASGWTGETDEQFF. CDR3 nucleotides: TGCGCCAGCGGGTGGACAGGGGAGACGGATGAGCAGTTCTTC.

Comments on this clone: The sample contains more than one DNA sequence encoding this CDR3. V and J are TRBV7-8 and TRBJ1-5, with TRBD1 identical over 8 bases. Germline values: CDR1 SGHVS, CDR2 FQNEAQ. V lost 5 bases to trimming and J lost 7 bases; unmatched junction nucleotides: 4. This CDR3 comprises 13 residues. This CDR3 is CASSPDRGQPQHF. CDR3 DNA: TGTGCCAGCAGCCCCGACAGGGGACAGCCCCAGCATTTT.

This rearrangement joins TRBV7-7 to TRBJ2-1; possible D gene TRBD2, 6 bases. The CDR3 length is 13 residues. In germline, CDR1 is SSHAT, CDR2 FNYEAQ (reference sequence). Between the trimmed V and J ends, which lost 5 bases and 9 bases, there was a span of 14 bases. The CDR3 region is CASSPDYPSEQFF. CDR3 coding DNA: TGTGCCAGCAGCCCGGACTACCCGAGTGAGCAGTTCTTC.

This chain links TRBV6-5 with TRBJ2-5, with a tentative D call TRBD2 (7 bases). The CDR3 is 15 amino acids. The V gene's germline CDR1 is MNHEY and CDR2 SVGAGI. The V end lost 5 bases, the J end lost 7 bases, and 20 bases lay between the germline ends. The CDR3 sequence is CASSLVGGRAGTQYF. The CDR3 region has the DNA TGTGCCAGCAGTCTCGTGGGGGGGCGCGCGGGGACCCAGTACTTC.

About this clone: The same CDR3 arises from other DNA sequences in this sample as well. The V call is TRBV12-3 or TRBV12-4, the J call TRBJ1-2, with 7 bases identical to TRBD1. V was clipped by 5 bases and J by 5 bases; unmatched bases: 5. The CDR3 is 13 amino acids. CDR3 protein: CASSPGTVYGYTF. The CDR3 DNA reads TGTGCCAGCAGTCCCGGGACAGTGTATGGCTACACCTTC.

This clone was detected only once. This chain connects TRBV2 to TRBJ2-7; 9 nucleotides align to TRBD1. Germline V gene data show CDR1 as SNHLY and CDR2 as FYNNEI. Germline trimming cut 6 bases from V and 4 bases from J; bases unmatched to any gene: 10. CDR3 length equals 15 residues. The CDR3, as DNA: TGTGCCAGCAGGTCAACAGGGGGCCCCCGGTACGAGCAGTACTTC. It yields the protein CASRSTGGPRYEQYF. Filled out from reference TRBV2 and TRBJ2-7, the complete variable domain reads EPEVTQTPSHQVTQMGQEVILRCVPISNHLYFYWYRQILGQKVEFLVSFYNNEISEKSEIFDDQFSVERPDGSNFTLKIRSTKLEDSAMYFCASRSTGGPRYEQYFGPGTRLTVT.

Note on this clone: Other DNA sequences in the same sample also yield this CDR3. This sequence joins TRBV9 and TRBJ1-1; no clear D gene. This CDR3 is 13 amino acids long. Germline values: CDR1 SGDLS, CDR2 YYNGEE. V lost 4 bases to trimming and J lost 1 base, with 8 bases between them. The CDR3 DNA sequence: TGTGCCAGCAGCTCCCGACAGAACACTGAAGCTTTCTTT. This encodes CASSSRQNTEAFF.

The rearrangement uses TRBV7-9 and TRBJ1-1; D is unclear. V was trimmed by 9 bases and J by 1 base, leaving 15 bases between them. Germline V CDR1 and CDR2: SEHNR, FQNEAQ (reference sequence). The CDR3 covers 14 residues. The CDR3 sequence: CASRRLAENTEAFF. The CDR3 DNA reads as TGTGCCAGTAGGAGGTTGGCGGAGAACACTGAAGCTTTCTTT. The full variable domain, with the rest looked up from reference TRBV7-9 and TRBJ1-1, is DTGVSQNPRHKITKRGQNVTFRCDPISEHNRLYWYRQTLGQGPEFLTYFQNEAQLEKSRLLSDRFSAERPKGSFSTLEIQRTEQGDSAMYLCASRRLAENTEAFFGQGTRLTVV.

This rearrangement joins TRBV11-1 to TRBJ2-7; 11 positions agree with TRBD2. Germline V lookup: CDR1 SGHAT, CDR2 FQDESV (reference sequence). V dropped 5 bases and J dropped 4; count of bases not matched to a gene: 4. There are 14 residues in the CDR3. CDR3 coding DNA: TGTGCCAGCAGCCCCGGGACTAGCGGATACGAGCAGTACTTC. Amino acid sequence: CASSPGTSGYEQYF.

This rearrangement joins TRBV6-5 to TRBJ1-2, with D perhaps TRBD1 (6 bases). Germline CDR1 MNHEY, CDR2 SVGAGI. The CDR3 is 14 residues long. Trimming removed 6 bases from V and 8 bases from J, with 19 bases in between. The CDR3 DNA reads TGTGCCAGCAGCCGAAGGGACATCCTAAGGGGCTACACCTTC. Its protein is CASSRRDILRGYTF.

The J gene is TRBJ2-7, the V gene TRBV5-1; the D gene is possibly TRBD1 (7 bases). The germline CDR1 and CDR2 sequences are SGHRS and YFSETQ. The CDR3 is made up of 15 amino acids. With 2 bases removed from V and 6 bases from J, the gap between germline ends came to 18 bases. The CDR3 bases are TGCGCCAGCAGCTTTGTCCCGACAGGGAGGATCGAGCAGTACTTC. Protein sequence: CASSFVPTGRIEQYF.

This chain uses TRBV28 with TRBJ1-5; D is ambiguous. The CDR3 loop spans 12 amino acids. Germline CDR1 MDHEN, CDR2 SYDVKM. V shed 3 bases and J shed 6 bases, with 6 bases lying between them. The CDR3 is CASSFFSQPQHF. The CDR3 nucleotides are TGTGCCAGCAGTTTCTTCAGTCAGCCCCAGCATTTT. Combining the CDR3 with reference TRBV28 and TRBJ1-5 gives the whole variable domain DVKVTQSSRYLVKRTGEKVFLECVQDMDHENMFWYRQDPGLGLRLIYFSYDVKMKEKGDIPEGYSVSREKKERFSLILESASTNQTSMYLCASSFFSQPQHFGDGTRLSIL.